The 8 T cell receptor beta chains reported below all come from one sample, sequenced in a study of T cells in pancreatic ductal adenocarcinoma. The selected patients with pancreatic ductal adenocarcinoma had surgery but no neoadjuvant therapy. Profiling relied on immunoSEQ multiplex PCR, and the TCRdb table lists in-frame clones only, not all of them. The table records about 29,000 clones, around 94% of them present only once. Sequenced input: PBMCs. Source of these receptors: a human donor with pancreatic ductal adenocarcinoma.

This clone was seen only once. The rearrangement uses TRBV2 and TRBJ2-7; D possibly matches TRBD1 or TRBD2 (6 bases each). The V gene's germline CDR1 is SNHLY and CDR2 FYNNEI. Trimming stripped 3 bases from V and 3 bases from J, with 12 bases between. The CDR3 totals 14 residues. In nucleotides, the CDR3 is TGTGCCAGCAGTGATGTCGGAGGGGGCTACGAGCAGTACTTC. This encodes CASSDVGGGYEQYF.

The CDR3: CASSFKDDTGELFF. As DNA, the CDR3 is TGTGCCAGCAGCTTCAAAGACGACACCGGGGAGCTGTTTTTT. The chain employs TRBV7-3 and TRBJ2-2, with D uncertain. CDR1 and CDR2 (germline): SGHTA, FQGTGA. This CDR3 region has 14 residues. V shed 3 bases and J shed 3 bases, with 8 bases lying between them.

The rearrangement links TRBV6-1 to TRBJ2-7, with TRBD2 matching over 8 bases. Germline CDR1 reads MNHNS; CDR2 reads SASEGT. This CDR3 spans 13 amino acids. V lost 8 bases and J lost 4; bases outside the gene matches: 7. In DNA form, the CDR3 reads TGTGCCAGCGTATTCCGGGAGGGATACGAGCAGTACTTC. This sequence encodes CASVFREGYEQYF.

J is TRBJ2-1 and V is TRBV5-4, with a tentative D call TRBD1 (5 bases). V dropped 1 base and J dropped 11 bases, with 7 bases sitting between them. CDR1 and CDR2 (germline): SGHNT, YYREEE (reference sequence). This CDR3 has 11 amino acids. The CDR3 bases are TGTGCCAGCAGCTTGAGGGGTCAGCAGTTCTTC. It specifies CASSLRGQQFF.

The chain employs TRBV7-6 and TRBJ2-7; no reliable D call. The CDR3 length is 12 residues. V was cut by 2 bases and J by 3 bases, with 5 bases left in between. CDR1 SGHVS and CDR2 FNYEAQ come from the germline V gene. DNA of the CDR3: TGTGCCAGCAGCTTACAGGACTACGAGCAGTACTTC. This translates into CASSLQDYEQYF.

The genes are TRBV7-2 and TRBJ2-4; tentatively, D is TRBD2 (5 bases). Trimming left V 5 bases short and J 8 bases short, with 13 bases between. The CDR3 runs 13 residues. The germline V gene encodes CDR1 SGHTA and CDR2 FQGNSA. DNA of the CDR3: TGTGCCAGCAGCCGATCTATGGGAGACATTCAGTACTTC. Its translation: CASSRSMGDIQYF.

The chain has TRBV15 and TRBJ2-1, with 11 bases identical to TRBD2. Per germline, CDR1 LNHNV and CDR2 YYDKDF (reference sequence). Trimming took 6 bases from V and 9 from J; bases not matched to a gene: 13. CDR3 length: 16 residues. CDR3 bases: TGTGCCACCAGTCCACCGACTAGCGGGATAGAGGGTGAGCAGTTCTTC. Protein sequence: CATSPPTSGIEGEQFF.

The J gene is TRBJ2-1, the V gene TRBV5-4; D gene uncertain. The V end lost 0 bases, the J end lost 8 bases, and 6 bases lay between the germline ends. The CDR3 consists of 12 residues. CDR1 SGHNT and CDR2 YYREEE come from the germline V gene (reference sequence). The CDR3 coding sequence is TGTGCCAGCAGCTTGGTGGGGTATGAGCAGTTCTTC. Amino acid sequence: CASSLVGYEQFF.